This TCR beta chain was captured by sequencing in a study of cytomegalovirus exposure and HLA in healthy donors. Study-level information: Samples from HLA-typed donors yielded 85 million to 95 million unique TCRs in an early data release.

Primers: 60 Vbeta forward and 13 Jbeta reverse. The data were produced by immunoSEQ multiplex PCR, yet TCRdb's version contains in-frame clones alone and is incomplete. The sample holds roughly 150,000 clones; about 80% are singletons and the top ten take 13% to 15%. Germline-derived CDR1 and CDR2 are PRHDT and FYEKMQ (reference sequence). V lost 5 bases to trimming and J lost 8 bases; unmatched junction nucleotides: 6. This CDR3 spans 14 amino acids. The sequence was collected from a woman aged 40-49 years in good health and CMV-seronegative. The rearrangement joins TRBV13 to TRBJ1-2, with 12 bases aligning to TRBD1. The sample comprised PBMCs. The CDR3 loop is CASSLRDRGRGYTF. CDR3 DNA: TGTGCCAGCAGCCTCCGGGACAGGGGGCGAGGCTACACCTTC.